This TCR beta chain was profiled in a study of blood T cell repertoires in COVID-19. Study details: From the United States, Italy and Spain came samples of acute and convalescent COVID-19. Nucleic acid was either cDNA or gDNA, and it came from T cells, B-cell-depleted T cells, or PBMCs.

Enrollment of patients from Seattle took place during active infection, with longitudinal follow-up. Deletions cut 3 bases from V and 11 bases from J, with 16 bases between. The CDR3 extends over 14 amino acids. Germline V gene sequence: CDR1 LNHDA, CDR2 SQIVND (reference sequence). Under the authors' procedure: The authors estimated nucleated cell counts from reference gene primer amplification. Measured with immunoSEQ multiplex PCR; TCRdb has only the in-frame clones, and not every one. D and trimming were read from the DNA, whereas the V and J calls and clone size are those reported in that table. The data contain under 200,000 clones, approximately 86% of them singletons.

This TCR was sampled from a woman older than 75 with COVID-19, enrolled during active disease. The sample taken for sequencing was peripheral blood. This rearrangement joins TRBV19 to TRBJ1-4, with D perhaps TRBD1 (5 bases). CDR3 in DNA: TGTGCCAGTAGTATTGGCCGGGGGTTGGAGAAACTGTTTTTT. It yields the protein CASSIGRGLEKLFF.